The rows below give T cell receptor beta chains drawn from one sample of a study of control samples from healthy donors and cancer patients. Assay used: immunoSEQ multiplex PCR; TCRdb lists only in-frame clones, some missing. The table has 90,000 to 120,000 clones, around 80% seen once. The sample consisted of blood. These TCRs come from a man younger than 35 in good health. The CDR3 runs from the conserved cysteine through the conserved F or W. A D gene is named only where the DNA matches it firmly. A row's size may be missing; if present it is once, few, many or a size class.

>14|TRBV28|-|TRBJ1-5|-
CASRPRGGNQPQHF
TGTGCCAGCAGGCCAAGGGGGGGCAATCAGCCCCAGCATTTT
>16|TRBV24-1|-|TRBJ2-6|once
CATSDPTTGGANVLTF
TGTGCCACCAGTGACCCTACGACGGGAGGGGCCAACGTCCTGACTTTC
>16|TRBV4-2|TRBD1|TRBJ1-1|-
CASSQAGGEDNTEAFF
TGTGCCAGCAGCCAAGCAGGGGGTGAAGATAACACTGAAGCTTTCTTT
>16|TRBV27|-|TRBJ2-1|-
CASSLYPRFTYNEQFF
TGTGCCAGCAGTTTATATCCGCGGTTTACCTACAATGAGCAGTTCTTC
>17|TRBV4-1|TRBD1|TRBJ1-6|-
CASSQYPRGTANSPLHF
TGCGCCAGCAGCCAATATCCCCGCGGGACAGCCAATTCACCCCTCCACTTT
>13|TRBV30|-|TRBJ2-1|few
CAYILKGELEQFF
TGTGCCTACATCCTGAAGGGGGAGTTGGAGCAGTTCTTC
>13|TRBV30|-|TRBJ1-1|-
CAWRRGSYTEAFF
TGTGCCTGGCGCAGGGGATCGTACACTGAAGCTTTCTTT
>15|TRBV19|-|TRBJ2-1|-
CASSTSGLWEDEQFF
TGTGCCAGTAGTACCTCGGGACTCTGGGAAGATGAGCAGTTCTTC
>16|TRBV19|-|TRBJ2-5|-
CASSIRARGGEETQYF
TGTGCCAGTAGTATTCGAGCCAGGGGTGGGGAGGAGACCCAGTACTTC
>13|TRBV24-1|-|TRBJ2-1|-
CATSDSLRNEQFF
TGTGCCACCAGTGATTCATTAAGGAATGAGCAGTTCTTC
>15|TRBV10-2|TRBD2|TRBJ2-2|-
CASKGLAGNTGELFF
TGCGCCAGCAAAGGACTAGCGGGGAACACCGGGGAGCTGTTTTTT
>13|TRBV29-1|TRBD1|TRBJ1-2|-
CSVDRDRWDGYTF
TGCAGCGTTGATAGGGACAGGTGGGATGGCTACACCTTC
>15|TRBV5-1|TRBD1|TRBJ2-3|-
CASSLQGGRTDTQYF
TGCGCCAGCAGCCTACAGGGGGGACGCACAGATACGCAGTATTTT
>14|TRBV28|-|TRBJ1-1|-
CASSSPGMNTEAFF
TGTGCCAGCAGTTCGCCAGGGATGAACACTGAAGCTTTCTTT
>11|TRBV19|-|TRBJ1-3|-
CASTSRNTIYF
TGTGCCAGTACCTCGCGGAACACCATATATTTT
>12|TRBV11-2|-|TRBJ1-1|-
CASIDGMGHYIF
TGTGCCAGCATTGACGGTATGGGGCACTACATCTTT
>13|TRBV29-1|-|TRBJ1-2|few
CSVGNQGDYGYTF
TGCAGCGTTGGGAACCAGGGTGACTATGGCTACACCTTC
>13|TRBV7-9|-|TRBJ2-3|-
CASSLGTADTQYF
TGTGCCAGCAGCTTAGGGACAGCAGATACGCAGTATTTT
>13|TRBV6-5|-|TRBJ1-1|-
CASRETGDPEAFF
TGTGCCAGCAGGGAGACAGGAGACCCTGAAGCTTTCTTT
>16|TRBV7-2|-|TRBJ2-5|-
CASSLSHVGPQETQYF
TGTGCCAGCAGCTTAAGTCATGTCGGGCCCCAAGAGACCCAGTACTTC
>12|TRBV30|-|TRBJ1-1|-
CAWDRLNTEAFF
TGTGCCTGGGACAGATTGAACACTGAAGCTTTCTTT
>18|TRBV5-1|TRBD1|TRBJ2-3|-
CASRPPLGQEKGTDTQYF
TGCGCCAGCAGACCACCGTTAGGACAGGAGAAAGGCACAGATACGCAGTATTTT
>16|TRBV5-1|-|TRBJ1-6|few
CASSLTDSSYNSPLHF
TGCGCCAGCAGCCTAACCGACAGCTCCTATAATTCACCCCTCCACTTT
>15|TRBV7-2|TRBD2|TRBJ2-2|-
CASNYGLANTGELFF
TGTGCCAGCAATTATGGACTAGCGAACACCGGGGAGCTGTTTTTT
>17|TRBV5-1|TRBD2|TRBJ2-3|-
CASSTGGSSGATDTQYF
TGCGCCAGCAGCACCGGAGGTAGTAGCGGGGCCACAGATACGCAGTATTTT
>13|TRBV29-1|-|TRBJ2-2|-
CSVEGERERELFF
TGCAGCGTTGAAGGCGAGAGGGAGCGGGAGCTGTTTTTT
>14|TRBV2|-|TRBJ1-5|few
CASSVAGLYQPQHF
TGTGCCAGCAGTGTTGCAGGGCTCTATCAGCCCCAGCATTTT
>14|TRBV18|-|TRBJ1-2|-
CASSPSRANYGYTF
TGTGCCAGCTCACCGAGCAGGGCGAACTATGGCTACACCTTC
>14|TRBV6-6|-|TRBJ1-2|-
CASFPRPLNYGYTF
TGTGCCAGCTTCCCGCGGCCCTTAAACTATGGCTACACCTTC
>14|TRBV5-6|-|TRBJ1-6|-
CASKLGWANSPLHF
TGTGCCAGTAAGCTTGGATGGGCGAATTCACCCCTCCACTTT
>15|TRBV27|TRBD1|TRBJ2-1|few
CASSTRNRGGNEQFF
TGTGCCAGCAGCACACGGAACAGGGGTGGGAATGAGCAGTTCTTC
>14|TRBV6-2/TRBV6-3|-|TRBJ2-2|-
CASSRQGNTGELFF
TGTGCCAGCAGTCGTCAGGGGAACACCGGGGAGCTGTTTTTT
>13|TRBV6-5|-|TRBJ2-1|-
CASSYLGANEQFF
TGTGCCAGCAGTTACCTAGGTGCAAATGAGCAGTTCTTC
>16|TRBV7-8|-|TRBJ2-3|-
CASSLAGRARTDTQYF
TGTGCCAGCAGCTTAGCGGGTCGGGCCCGCACAGATACGCAGTATTTT
>18|TRBV7-9|-|TRBJ2-4|-
CASSLHIGRILAKNIQYF
TGTGCCAGCAGCTTGCACATTGGGCGGATACTAGCCAAAAACATTCAGTACTTC
>14|TRBV7-9|TRBD1|TRBJ1-1|-
CASRWTGMNTEAFF
TGTGCCAGCAGGTGGACAGGAATGAACACTGAAGCTTTCTTT
>15|TRBV21-1|-|TRBJ2-2|-
CASSKGGGAAGELFF
TGTGCCAGCAGCAAAGGGGGAGGGGCGGCGGGGGAGCTGTTTTTT
>16|TRBV4-3|TRBD1|TRBJ1-6|-
CASSQGGAGGTSPLHF
TGCGCCAGCAGCCAAGGGGGAGCAGGGGGCACTTCACCCCTCCACTTT
>16|TRBV9|-|TRBJ2-1|-
CASSVALRGGPNEQFF
TGTGCCAGCAGCGTAGCACTTCGAGGGGGGCCCAATGAGCAGTTCTTC
>14|TRBV6-5|TRBD1|TRBJ1-6|few
CASSWTGVDSPLHF
TGTGCCAGCAGTTGGACAGGGGTGGATTCACCCCTCCACTTT
>14|TRBV2|-|TRBJ1-1|once
CASSETVMNTEAFF
TGTGCCAGCAGTGAGACGGTGATGAACACTGAAGCTTTCTTT
>14|TRBV3-1/TRBV3-2|TRBD1|TRBJ1-2|-
CASSQETGGYGYTF
TGTGCCAGCAGCCAGGAGACAGGGGGGTATGGCTACACCTTC
>13|TRBV5-1|TRBD1|TRBJ2-2|once
CASRDRVTGELFF
TGCGCCAGCCGAGACAGGGTCACCGGGGAGCTGTTTTTT
>13|TRBV6-5|-|TRBJ1-1|-
CASTARRNTEAFF
TGTGCCAGCACCGCCCGGAGGAACACTGAAGCTTTCTTT
>13|TRBV15|-|TRBJ2-5|-
CATSRDPKETQYF
TGTGCCACCAGCAGAGATCCCAAGGAGACCCAGTACTTC
>17|TRBV6-1|TRBD1|TRBJ1-6|few
CASSDRTGTSYNSPLHF
TGTGCCAGCAGTGACCGGACAGGGACCTCCTATAATTCACCCCTCCACTTT